A selection of T cell receptor beta chains follows, all from one sample in a study of shared clonotypes between healthy human individuals. Profiled with immunoSEQ multiplex PCR; TCRdb holds only in-frame clones, not every one. The sample includes approximately 650,000 clones, around 95% seen only once; the top ten take 0.11%. What was sequenced was naive CD8+ T cells sorted from blood. The receptors were gathered from a woman under 40 in good health. Each CDR3 is given without its conserved first and last residue.

TRBJ2-1 TRBV29-1 SVQDWGDEQF
TRBJ2-2 TRBV28 ASSPGQGRVVELF
TRBJ2-7 TRBV5-4 ATEGGSYEQY
TRBJ1-5 TRBV19 ASLDTYSNQPQH
. TRBV19 ASSSFDRDNSYEQY
TRBJ2-7 TRBV7-9 ASSLAGGSYEQY
TRBJ2-3 TRBV11-2 ASSLSSGSIDTQY
TRBJ1-2 TRBV11-2 ASSSGLKSEGYT
TRBJ2-7 TRBV5-1 ASSPDPDYEQY
TRBJ1-5 TRBV2 ASKGTVGLYGNQPQH
TRBJ1-1 TRBV25-1 ASTTWDLGTEAF
TRBJ2-1 TRBV2 ASSSGGRLSNEQF
TRBJ1-4 TRBV27 ASSRAVPGQGWDEKLF
. TRBV6-5 ASSQNVGAYEQY
TRBJ1-2 TRBV5-1 ASSLVYAGGAGYT
TRBJ2-7 TRBV5-1 ASSFDRDGLDEQY
TRBJ1-4 TRBV15 ATSRTGSGNEKLF
TRBJ2-7 TRBV5-1 ASSRTGNEQY
TRBJ1-1 TRBV9 ASSAGDSLNTEAF
TRBJ1-5 TRBV9 ASSLTGSNQPQH
TRBJ2-5 TRBV11-3 ASSLEGRQETQY
TRBJ2-7 TRBV6-1 ASSEGAAPSYEQY
TRBJ2-5 TRBV7-9 ASSPGPRLAGEETQY